The clone carrying this T cell receptor beta chain came up a few times. Trimming removed 5 bases at V and 5 bases at J, with 12 bases between. CDR3 length: 13 amino acids. The germline CDR1 and CDR2 sequences are MDHEN and SYDVKM. It was with a sample-barcoded 5' primer and a J-beta primer mix that a second PCR of roughly 7 to 12 cycles was run. Every cDNA molecule bore a tag from a template-switch adaptor containing 12 random nucleotides. In TCRdb, the 5' RACE reads were re-called with MiXCR into one record per CDR3 protein. The sample includes hundreds of thousands of distinct CDR3 sequences, 49% of them seen just once. This sample is part of a study of blood T cells in healthy people across ages.

V is TRBV28 and J is TRBJ2-5; D unresolved. Input material: blood. The TCR comes from an older woman in good health. The CDR3 protein is CASSGAGDETQYF. CDR3 coding DNA: TGTGCCAGCAGTGGTGCAGGTGATGAGACCCAGTACTTC.